Each of the 21 T cell receptor beta chains below was sequenced from the same sample in a study of T cell responses to AZD1222 COVID-19 vaccine. Sequencing used immunoSEQ multiplex PCR; TCRdb keeps in-frame clones, though not all of them. The data show 140,000 to 150,000 clones, about 81% seen once. The specimen was peripheral blood, collected on day 0 of MenACWY control vaccination. These receptors originate from an adult in good health.

This chain connects TRBV12-3 or TRBV12-4 to TRBJ2-1; D gene unclear. This CDR3 has 12 amino acids. V lost 5 bases and J lost 5, with 7 bases in between. The CDR3 bases are TGTGCCAGCAGTCCTCAACACAATGAGCAGTTCTTC. Encoded protein: CASSPQHNEQFF.

In its sample, this clone was seen many times. The chain couples TRBV15 to TRBJ2-5; 11 bases map to TRBD1. The CDR3 consists of 14 residues. From germline, CDR1 is LNHNV and CDR2 YYDKDF (reference sequence). The junction had 1 base not matched to a gene; V was cut back by 3 bases and J by 4 bases. The CDR3 bases are TGTGCCACCAGCAGCGGGACAGGGGGAGAGACCCAGTACTTC. It yields the protein CATSSGTGGETQYF.

This rearrangement joins TRBV4-1 to TRBJ1-2, with a possible D match to TRBD1 (6 bases). V lost 0 bases and J lost 7, with 15 bases in between. The CDR3 has 15 residues. The germline gives CDR1 MGHRA, CDR2 YSYEKL. CDR3 sequence reads: CASSQDFGGAGGYTF. The CDR3 nucleotides read TGCGCCAGCAGCCAAGATTTTGGGGGCGCGGGTGGCTACACCTTC.

The chain combines TRBV7-3 with TRBJ2-7; weak D call: TRBD1 (5 bases). CDR3 length: 13 residues. Germline lookup yields CDR1 SGHTA and CDR2 FQGTGA. V was cut by 5 bases and J by 2 bases, with 10 bases left in between. Here the CDR3 DNA reads TGTGCCAGCAGCAGAGGACAACCCTACGAGCAGTACTTC. Protein product: CASSRGQPYEQYF.

This clone has a handful of counts. This chain joins TRBV29-1 and TRBJ2-5; 12 bases align to TRBD1. The germline gives CDR1 SQVTM, CDR2 ANQGSEA. J was trimmed by 3 bases and V by 6 bases; bases with no gene match: 8. The CDR3 totals 15 residues. The CDR3 DNA reads TGCAGCGTGAACCGGGACAGGGGGCGAGAAGAGACCCAGTACTTC. Translating it yields CSVNRDRGREETQYF.

CDR3 nucleotide sequence: TGTGCCAGTAGTCCCCGACAGAGCCTCGGGCTCAATGAGCAGTTCTTC. Translated, it gives CASSPRQSLGLNEQFF. V is TRBV19 and J is TRBJ2-1; possibly TRBD1 for D (5 bases). Trimming removed 5 bases at V and 6 bases at J, with 20 bases between. This CDR3 contains 16 residues. CDR1 is LNHDA and CDR2 is SQIVND in the germline V gene (reference sequence).

V and J are TRBV19 and TRBJ2-3, with 7 bases fitting TRBD1. The CDR3 is made up of 16 amino acids. Trimming at V came to 5 bases and at J to 2 bases, leaving 10 bases not matched to a gene. Germline CDR1 is LNHDA and CDR2 is SQIVND (reference sequence). The CDR3 region has the DNA TGTGCCAGTAGTTTAACAGGGGTATCGACCACAGATACGCAGTATTTT. It translates to CASSLTGVSTTDTQYF. Combining the CDR3 with reference TRBV19 and TRBJ2-3 gives the whole variable domain DGGITQSPKYLFRKEGQNVTLSCEQNLNHDAMYWYRQDPGQGLRLIYYSQIVNDFQKGDIAEGYSVSREKKESFPLTVTSAQKNPTAFYLCASSLTGVSTTDTQYFGPGTRLTVL.

The CDR3 nucleotides are TGTGCCAGTAGTATAGGAAGCCAGAGGCCCCAGCATTTT. This encodes CASSIGSQRPQHF. The chain combines TRBV19 with TRBJ1-5, with D hard to call. Germline assignment: CDR1 LNHDA and CDR2 SQIVND (reference sequence). The germline V and J ends were trimmed by 1 base and 9 bases, with 10 bases remaining between them. The CDR3 loop spans 13 amino acids.

The V call is TRBV7-8, the J call TRBJ1-1; D gene ambiguous. Germline V lookup: CDR1 SGHVS, CDR2 FQNEAQ. V was shortened by 7 bases and J by 8 bases, with 14 bases between the two germline ends. The CDR3 is made up of 12 amino acids. The CDR3 DNA follows: TGTGCCAGCATCCCTTTACGAATCGAAGCTTTCTTT. It yields the protein CASIPLRIEAFF.

J is TRBJ1-1 and V is TRBV28; D is possibly TRBD1 (6 bases). V dropped 5 bases and J dropped 1 base, with 14 bases sitting between them. The CDR3 spans 15 residues. Germline CDR1 and CDR2: MDHEN and SYDVKM. Here the CDR3 reads CASSAPGHRNTEAFF. For the CDR3, the DNA is TGTGCCAGCAGTGCACCGGGACACCGGAACACTGAAGCTTTCTTT. The variable domain in full, with the rest retrieved from reference TRBV28 and TRBJ1-1, is DVKVTQSSRYLVKRTGEKVFLECVQDMDHENMFWYRQDPGLGLRLIYFSYDVKMKEKGDIPEGYSVSREKKERFSLILESASTNQTSMYLCASSAPGHRNTEAFFGQGTRLTVV.

The V and J genes are TRBV25-1 and TRBJ1-1, with 7 nucleotides matching TRBD1. The CDR3 is made up of 15 amino acids. V lost 4 bases to trimming and J lost 8 bases; unmatched junction nucleotides: 13. Germline V CDR1 and CDR2: MGHDK, SYGVNS. CDR3 loop: CASSGADRAVAEAFF. The CDR3 nucleotides read TGTGCCAGCAGTGGGGCCGACAGGGCCGTTGCGGAAGCTTTCTTT. Using reference TRBV25-1 and TRBJ1-1 for the parts outside the CDR3, the full variable domain is EADIYQTPRYLVIGTGKKITLECSQTMGHDKMYWYQQDPGMELHLIHYSYGVNSTEKGDLSSESTVSRIRTEHFPLTLESARPSHTSQYLCASSGADRAVAEAFFGQGTRLTVV.

V is TRBV10-1 and J is TRBJ2-3, with TRBD2 matching 10 bases. Per germline, CDR1 WNHNN and CDR2 SYGVQD (reference sequence). The CDR3 consists of 15 residues. Unmatched junction bases numbered 7, after V lost 5 bases and J lost 5 bases. The CDR3 region has the DNA TGCGCCAGCAGTCCGACTAGCGGGCGGATAGATACGCAGTATTTT. Protein sequence: CASSPTSGRIDTQYF.

This chain joins TRBV27 and TRBJ1-6; D is undetermined. The germline V and J ends were trimmed by 0 bases and 7 bases, with 10 bases remaining between them. Germline V gene sequence: CDR1 MNHEY, CDR2 SMNVEV (reference sequence). The CDR3 is made up of 15 amino acids. The CDR3 is CASSLSPASNSPLHF. The CDR3 region has the DNA TGTGCCAGCAGTTTATCGCCGGCATCCAATTCACCCCTCCACTTT.

This sequence joins TRBV5-1 and TRBJ2-3, with D possibly matching TRBD1 (5 bases). From germline, CDR1 is SGHRS and CDR2 YFSETQ. This CDR3 has 15 amino acids. The V and J ends lost 0 bases and 2 bases respectively, with 10 bases between them. The CDR3 here is CASSLGQLVTDTQYF. Here the CDR3 DNA reads TGCGCCAGCAGCTTGGGACAGCTAGTCACAGATACGCAGTATTTT.

The gene calls are TRBV12-1 and TRBJ2-3. TRBV12-1 counts as a pseudogene. The CDR3 is made up of 16 amino acids. The CDR3 DNA sequence: TGTGCCAGCAGCCTTAGGGGGGATACCTTCGTGGATACGCAGTATTTT. Translation gives CASSLRGDTFVDTQYF.

This chain connects TRBV19 to TRBJ1-1; perhaps TRBD1 as D (6 bases). Germline V gene sequence: CDR1 LNHDA, CDR2 SQIVND (reference sequence). V was cut by 2 bases and J by 1 base, with 17 bases left in between. The CDR3 loop spans 17 amino acids. The CDR3 protein is CASSIPRRGRGNTEAFF. The CDR3 nucleotides are TGTGCCAGTAGTATACCCCGCAGGGGAAGAGGGAACACTGAAGCTTTCTTT.

This sequence joins TRBV5-5 and TRBJ1-4, with D perhaps matching TRBD1 (5 bases). Germline V gene sequence: CDR1 SGHKS, CDR2 YYEKEE (reference sequence). Trimming stripped 4 bases from V and 4 bases from J, with 14 bases between. The length of the CDR3 is 15 residues. For the CDR3, the DNA is TGTGCCAGCAGCGGGGAGACAGCTCTTAATGAAAAACTGTTTTTT. As protein: CASSGETALNEKLFF.

This clone occurred once. This chain links TRBV6-5 with TRBJ2-3; D is unresolved. There are 14 residues in the CDR3. Germline lookup yields CDR1 MNHEY and CDR2 SVGAGI. V was trimmed by 8 bases and J by 4 bases, leaving 16 bases between them. CDR3 nucleotide sequence: TGTGCCAGCTCCTGGTCGGCAGTCGCAGATACGCAGTATTTT. Translation gives CASSWSAVADTQYF.

This clone occurred once. The V gene is TRBV7-2, the J gene TRBJ1-2; D may be TRBD1 (5 bases). This CDR3 has 14 amino acids. Per germline, CDR1 SGHTA and CDR2 FQGNSA. The V gene lost 5 bases and the J gene lost 4 bases, with 14 bases spanning the gap. The CDR3 loop is CASSAPGLLYGYTF. The CDR3 region has the DNA TGTGCCAGCAGCGCACCGGGACTTCTCTATGGCTACACCTTC. Complete variable domain (other parts from reference TRBV7-2 and TRBJ1-2): GAGVSQSPSNKVTEKGKDVELRCDPISGHTALYWYRQSLGQGLEFLIYFQGNSAPDKSGLPSDRFSAERTGGSVSTLTIQRTQQEDSAVYLCASSAPGLLYGYTFGSGTRLTVV.

The rearrangement uses TRBV2 and TRBJ1-6; D may be TRBD1 (6 bases). V dropped 3 bases and J dropped 3 bases, with 12 bases sitting between them. The germline V gene encodes CDR1 SNHLY and CDR2 FYNNEI. The CDR3 spans 16 residues. The chain's CDR3 is CASSEVQGNYNSPLHF. In nucleotides, the CDR3 is TGTGCCAGCAGTGAGGTGCAGGGGAACTATAATTCACCCCTCCACTTT. Complete variable domain (other parts from reference TRBV2 and TRBJ1-6): EPEVTQTPSHQVTQMGQEVILRCVPISNHLYFYWYRQILGQKVEFLVSFYNNEISEKSEIFDDQFSVERPDGSNFTLKIRSTKLEDSAMYFCASSEVQGNYNSPLHFGNGTRLTVT.

The rearrangement joins TRBV10-3 to TRBJ1-5; D is perhaps TRBD1 (6 bases). Trimming removed 0 bases from V and 4 bases from J, with 7 bases in between. This CDR3 is built from 14 residues. Germline V gene lookup returns CDR1 ENHRY and CDR2 SYGVKD. CDR3: CAISESDSNQPQHF. As DNA, the CDR3 is TGTGCCATCAGTGAGTCGGACAGTAATCAGCCCCAGCATTTT.